The 28 T cell receptor beta chains given below trace back to one sample, sequenced in a study of T cell responses to AZD1222 COVID-19 vaccine. Some clones are missing from TCRdb's copy, which holds only in-frame ones; the method was immunoSEQ multiplex PCR. The sample yields 90,000 to 120,000 clones, 87% seen once. Sequencing was performed on peripheral blood, taken on day 0 of AZD1222 vaccination. The receptors come from an adult in good health.

The CDR3 reads CASSRGTPGGTQYF. Here the CDR3 DNA reads TGTGCCAGCAGCCGAGGGACCCCAGGGGGTACGCAGTATTTT. The V call is TRBV3-1 (or the pseudogene TRBV3-2), the J call TRBJ2-3; 7 bases fit TRBD1. The germline V gene has CDR1 LGHDT and CDR2 YNNKEL (reference sequence). The CDR3 runs to 14 residues. Trimming took 4 bases from V and 8 from J; bases not matched to a gene: 9.

This chain connects TRBV11-2 to TRBJ1-1, with D uncertain. The CDR3 sequence is 15 residues long. Trimming pared 5 bases from V and 1 base from J, leaving 14 bases between. Germline V CDR1 and CDR2: SGHAT, FQNNGV. Here the CDR3 DNA reads TGTGCCAGCAGCCAAATCCGGGGAAAGAACACTGAAGCTTTCTTT. It encodes CASSQIRGKNTEAFF.

The gene calls are TRBV30 and TRBJ2-4, with D possibly TRBD2 on 5 matching bases. Trimming removed 4 bases at V and 2 bases at J, with 15 bases between. The CDR3 has 15 amino acids. CDR1 and CDR2 from the germline V gene are GTSNPN and SVGIG (reference sequence). The CDR3 region is CAWTVRGIPKNIQYF. In DNA form, the CDR3 reads TGTGCCTGGACCGTACGGGGAATCCCCAAAAACATTCAGTACTTC.

This chain uses TRBV11-2 with TRBJ1-5; 7 bases line up with TRBD1. Germline assignment: CDR1 SGHAT and CDR2 FQNNGV. The CDR3 is 15 residues long. V lost 1 base to trimming and J lost 7 bases; unmatched junction nucleotides: 7. Here the CDR3 reads CASSLGRGPGQPQHF. The CDR3 DNA is TGTGCCAGCAGCTTAGGTAGGGGGCCGGGGCAGCCCCAGCATTTT.

The chain employs TRBV6-6 and TRBJ1-1, with D unresolved. CDR3 length equals 13 residues. The ends were cut back, 6 bases at V and 2 bases at J, with 10 bases in the middle. The germline CDR1 and CDR2 sequences are MNHNY and SVGAGI (reference sequence). The CDR3 spells CASRETGNTEAFF. CDR3 in DNA: TGTGCCAGCAGAGAGACGGGAAACACTGAAGCTTTCTTT.

This clone was seen a few times. The chain links TRBV6-5 to TRBJ1-2; D gene ambiguous. Germline values: CDR1 MNHEY, CDR2 SVGAGI. V was cut by 0 bases and J by 7 bases, with 12 bases left in between. This CDR3 has 14 amino acids. The CDR3 nucleotides read TGTGCCAGCAGTTACTCGAGAACGCTCTCTGGCTACACCTTC. Its translation: CASSYSRTLSGYTF.

The chain is built from TRBV5-1 and TRBJ2-1; D is uncertain. CDR1 and CDR2 (germline): SGHRS, YFSETQ. The CDR3 spans 13 residues. Trimming removed 1 base from V and 9 bases from J, with 11 bases in between. The CDR3 region is CASSLLPRPEQFF. Here the CDR3 DNA reads TGCGCCAGCAGCTTGTTGCCTCGCCCTGAGCAGTTCTTC.

The V gene is TRBV3-1 (or the pseudogene TRBV3-2), the J gene TRBJ2-7, with a weak D call TRBD1 (5 bases). The CDR3 spans 13 residues. Germline V CDR1 and CDR2: LGHDT, YNNKEL (reference sequence). V lost 0 bases to trimming and J lost 3 bases, with 6 bases between them. The CDR3 sequence is CASSQEQDYEQYF. CDR3 coding DNA: TGTGCCAGCAGCCAAGAACAGGACTACGAGCAGTACTTC.

The rearrangement uses TRBV18 and TRBJ1-3; TRBD1 matches at 7 bases. The V segment lost 2 bases and the J segment 2 bases; nucleotides outside the gene matches: 6. From germline, CDR1 is KGHSH and CDR2 LQKENI. This CDR3 has 16 amino acids. DNA of the CDR3: TGTGCCAGCTCACCAAGGGACAGTGGAACTGGAAACACCATATATTTT. Its protein is CASSPRDSGTGNTIYF.

This chain links TRBV5-4 with TRBJ2-7, with a tentative D call TRBD2 (6 bases). The germline V gene encodes CDR1 SGHNT and CDR2 YYREEE (reference sequence). The CDR3 has 13 residues. V shed 1 base and J shed 7 bases, with 12 bases lying between them. The CDR3 loop reads CASSLSRRGEQYF. The CDR3 DNA sequence: TGTGCCAGCAGCTTGTCGCGACGGGGGGAGCAGTACTTC.

This rearrangement joins TRBV7-2 to TRBJ2-2, with 9 bases matching TRBD2. From germline, CDR1 is SGHTA and CDR2 FQGNSA. The ends lost 0 bases at V and 8 bases at J; junction bases unmatched: 7. The CDR3 has 16 residues. The CDR3 sequence is CASSLARAGGRGELFF. CDR3 in DNA: TGTGCCAGCAGCTTAGCAAGAGCGGGGGGAAGGGGGGAGCTGTTTTTT. The full variable domain, rest sourced from reference TRBV7-2 and TRBJ2-2, is GAGVSQSPSNKVTEKGKDVELRCDPISGHTALYWYRQSLGQGLEFLIYFQGNSAPDKSGLPSDRFSAERTGGSVSTLTIQRTQQEDSAVYLCASSLARAGGRGELFFGEGSRLTVL.

The chain carries TRBV18 and TRBJ2-1, with 9 bases identical to TRBD1. J gave up 8 bases and V 1 base, and 6 bases lay outside the gene matches. The germline V gene has CDR1 KGHSH and CDR2 LQKENI. CDR3 length: 15 residues. The CDR3 is CASSPQMRQGDEQFF. CDR3 sequence (DNA): TGTGCCAGCTCACCACAAATGAGACAGGGGGATGAGCAGTTCTTC.

V gene TRBV7-2 combines with J gene TRBJ1-2, with D perhaps TRBD1 (5 bases). V gave up 5 bases and J gave up 8 bases, with 12 bases separating them. The CDR3 sequence is 12 residues long. CDR1 and CDR2 from the germline V gene are SGHTA and FQGNSA. CDR3 sequence reads: CASSPGTMGYTF. CDR3 nucleotides: TGTGCCAGCAGCCCCGGGACTATGGGCTACACCTTC. Supplemented by reference TRBV7-2 and TRBJ1-2, the full variable domain reads GAGVSQSPSNKVTEKGKDVELRCDPISGHTALYWYRQSLGQGLEFLIYFQGNSAPDKSGLPSDRFSAERTGGSVSTLTIQRTQQEDSAVYLCASSPGTMGYTFGSGTRLTVV.

The CDR3: CASSFGQGRYEQYF. CDR3 in DNA: TGTGCCAGCAGCTTTGGACAGGGCCGCTACGAGCAGTACTTC. This chain joins TRBV5-6 and TRBJ2-7; 8 nucleotides match TRBD1. V lost 2 bases to trimming and J lost 3 bases; unmatched junction nucleotides: 4. The CDR3 loop spans 14 amino acids. Germline V CDR1 and CDR2: SGHDT, YYEEEE.

The CDR3 coding sequence is TGTGCCAGCAGCTCCCTTTTTTCGGGTGGCTATGGCTACACCTTC. As protein: CASSSLFSGGYGYTF. The V and J genes are TRBV5-5 and TRBJ1-2, with unresolved D. Per germline, CDR1 SGHKS and CDR2 YYEKEE (reference sequence). Deletions cut 3 bases from V and 4 bases from J, with 16 bases between. The CDR3 is 15 residues long. The complete variable domain, with remaining parts taken from reference TRBV5-5 and TRBJ1-2, reads DAGVTQSPTHLIKTRGQQVTLRCSPISGHKSVSWYQQVLGQGPQFIFQYYEKEERGRGNFPDRFSARQFPNYSSELNVNALLLGDSALYLCASSSLFSGGYGYTFGSGTRLTVV.

V gene TRBV11-2 combines with J gene TRBJ2-1, with D maybe TRBD1 (6 bases). This CDR3 contains 14 residues. Germline loops: CDR1 SGHAT, CDR2 FQNNGV. V was shortened by 4 bases and J by 3 bases, with 10 bases between the two germline ends. The CDR3 nucleotides are TGTGCCAGCAGCTCCCAGGACAGCTACAATGAGCAGTTCTTC. Its protein product is CASSSQDSYNEQFF.

The genes are TRBV5-1 and TRBJ2-5; D perhaps matches TRBD1 (6 bases). Germline V CDR1 and CDR2: SGHRS, YFSETQ. This CDR3 contains 14 residues. Deletions cut 3 bases from V and 7 bases from J, with 16 bases between. Here the CDR3 reads CASSSSQGRGTQYF. The CDR3 DNA reads TGCGCCAGCAGCTCCTCACAGGGCCGAGGGACCCAGTACTTC.

V usage is TRBV29-1 and J usage is TRBJ2-7; 8 nucleotides line up with TRBD1. J gave up 2 bases and V 2 bases, and 8 bases lay outside the gene matches. The CDR3 totals 15 residues. Germline lookup yields CDR1 SQVTM and CDR2 ANQGSEA. Here the CDR3 reads CSVELRGQGAYEQYF. The CDR3 DNA reads TGCAGCGTTGAATTGCGAGGACAGGGCGCCTACGAGCAGTACTTC.

The rearrangement joins TRBV12-3 or TRBV12-4 to TRBJ2-1; D ambiguous. V shed 6 bases and J shed 4 bases, with 7 bases lying between them. CDR3 length: 12 residues. The CDR3 is CASRRLYNEQFF. For the CDR3, the DNA is TGTGCCAGCAGGCGACTGTACAATGAGCAGTTCTTC.

The V gene is TRBV2, the J gene TRBJ1-3; D not certain. Germline CDR1 and CDR2: SNHLY and FYNNEI. The CDR3 contains 13 residues. Trimming pared 6 bases from V and 0 bases from J, leaving 6 bases between. The CDR3 DNA reads as TGTGCCAGCAGCTACAACTCTGGAAACACCATATATTTT. Encoded protein: CASSYNSGNTIYF.

V is TRBV3-1 (or the pseudogene TRBV3-2) and J is TRBJ2-7; D gene unclear. V was pared by 1 base and J by 6 bases, with 10 bases between. The germline V gene encodes CDR1 LGHDT and CDR2 YNNKEL (reference sequence). The CDR3 sequence is 13 residues long. CDR3 loop: CASSQVGTGEQYF. The CDR3 DNA follows: TGTGCCAGCAGCCAAGTCGGAACCGGCGAGCAGTACTTC.

This clone has just one count. The chain is built from TRBV6-1 and TRBJ1-4; D gene unclear. CDR1 MNHNS and CDR2 SASEGT come from the germline V gene. This CDR3 comprises 15 residues. V was trimmed by 3 bases and J by 3 bases, leaving 11 bases between them. The DNA for the CDR3 is TGTGCCAGCAGTGAGCCAGGCGGTTCTAATGAAAAACTGTTTTTT. Its translation is CASSEPGGSNEKLFF.

The chain has TRBV13 and TRBJ2-5; D is ambiguous. Trimming shortened V by 4 bases and J by 5 bases, and 8 bases separated the two germline ends. The CDR3 extends over 12 amino acids. Per the germline V gene, CDR1 is PRHDT and CDR2 is FYEKMQ (reference sequence). For the CDR3, the DNA is TGTGCCAGCAGCTCCCCCGGGGAGACCCAGTACTTC. It yields the protein CASSSPGETQYF.

Written as DNA, the CDR3 is TGTGCCAGCAGCTGGGGACAGTCAACCCTAAACTATGGCTACACCTTC. It encodes CASSWGQSTLNYGYTF. The chain employs TRBV13 and TRBJ1-2; 7 bases match TRBD1. The junction had 10 bases not matched to a gene; V was cut back by 4 bases and J by 2 bases. Germline lookup yields CDR1 PRHDT and CDR2 FYEKMQ (reference sequence). The CDR3 is 16 amino acids.

This chain links TRBV5-8 with TRBJ1-2; weak D call: TRBD1 (5 bases). The CDR3 contains 16 residues. Trimming pared 0 bases from V and 0 bases from J, leaving 12 bases between. Germline assignment: CDR1 SGHTS and CDR2 YDEGEE. Here the CDR3 reads CASSLGGDRPNYGYTF. In DNA, the CDR3 is TGTGCCAGCAGCTTGGGTGGAGACAGACCTAACTATGGCTACACCTTC.

The rearrangement links TRBV10-3 to TRBJ1-1; 7 positions match TRBD1. The CDR3 sequence is 13 residues long. J lost 1 base, V lost 6 bases, and 2 bases had no gene match. Germline assignment: CDR1 ENHRY and CDR2 SYGVKD. In nucleotides, the CDR3 is TGTGCCATCAGCAGGACAGGGAACACTGAAGCTTTCTTT. It specifies CAISRTGNTEAFF.

The chain employs TRBV18 and TRBJ1-4, with 8 bases fitting TRBD1. J lost 1 base, V lost 3 bases, and 7 bases had no gene match. Per the germline V gene, CDR1 is KGHSH and CDR2 is LQKENI. The length of the CDR3 is 17 residues. The CDR3 sequence is CASSPRQGHGTNEKLFF. The CDR3 DNA is TGTGCCAGCTCACCGAGACAGGGGCACGGAACTAATGAAAAACTGTTTTTT.

This clone turned up a few times. V usage is TRBV19 and J usage is TRBJ1-5; D unresolved. This CDR3 has 11 residues. V was shortened by 4 bases and J by 7 bases, with 5 bases between the two germline ends. Looked up from germline, CDR1 is LNHDA and CDR2 is SQIVND (reference sequence). The CDR3 DNA reads as TGTGCCAGTAGTAGCGGACAGCCCCAGCATTTT. Its protein is CASSSGQPQHF.